This note documents a single T cell receptor (beta chain) sequence. The antigen remains undetermined. A much larger clone lies a single base off, so this may be a read error. The data are from a study of CD8 T cells in ankylosing spondylitis. Broader study findings: From matched ankylosing spondylitis synovial fluid, disease-linked clones were reportedly recovered at significantly enriched levels. The disease-linked clones had a CD8+ phenotype and low blood frequencies. A motif of under 10 highly homologous TCR beta variants was seen as apparently characteristic of ankylosing spondylitis blood. Reactive arthritis synovial fluid and blood were previously reported to contain some motif variants.

Libraries for TCR beta were made by quantitative 5'-RACE with molecular barcodes. Using its own MiXCR run on the 5' RACE reads, TCRdb lists one record per CDR3 protein. Here the sample spans around 890,000 distinct CDR3 sequences, approximately 12% being singletons. Source material: blood, either unsorted or a sorted T cell fraction (not recorded which). The TCR sequence derives from a male donor with ankylosing spondylitis.

Here the CDR3 reads CAISELDTQYF. As DNA, the CDR3 is TGTGCCATCAGTGAGCTAGATACGCAGTATTTT. The V and J genes are TRBV10-3 and TRBJ2-3; D is ambiguous. With 2 bases removed from V and 5 bases from J, the gap between germline ends came to 2 bases. Germline values: CDR1 ENHRY, CDR2 SYGVKD. This CDR3 is 11 amino acids long.